A single TCR beta chain is shown here with its context. The antigen is unknown. This specimen comes from a study of CD8 T cells in Susac syndrome. Points from the study as a whole: An acknowledgment was made by the study that its TCR sequencing and HLA analysis involved relatively few individuals.

From germline, CDR1 is SGHTA and CDR2 FQGNSA. CDR3 length: 17 amino acids. V dropped 1 base and J dropped 4 bases, with 14 bases sitting between them. After extraction with the RNeasy kit, about 0.45 to 1 ug of the RNA was reverse transcribed using random hexamers. Amplification of TCR beta CDR3 across 54 Vbeta and 13 Jbeta was performed with immunoSEQ multiplex PCR. MiXCR, run by TCRdb on the immunoSEQ multiplex PCR reads, gives a single entry per CDR3 protein. The data show fewer than 150,000 distinct CDR3 sequences, with 85% to 95% seen just once and about 0.096% held by the top ten. Treatment-naive patients with stable or active relapsing-remitting disease were the multiple sclerosis controls. Negative isolation was used for CD8+ and CD4+ T cells, and FACS enrichment was applied to TEMRA cells.

The TCR sequence derives from a human donor with multiple sclerosis. This chain uses TRBV7-2 with TRBJ2-6; D perhaps matches TRBD1 (6 bases). Sequencing was carried out using CD4+ T cells from PBMCs. CDR3 nucleotides: TGTGCCAGCAGCTTAGTTCGCAGGGGATACGGGGCCAACGTCCTGACTTTC. Translating it yields CASSLVRRGYGANVLTF.